This TCR beta chain was identified in a study of blood T cell repertoires in COVID-19. The overall study: The samples span acute and convalescent COVID-19 from the United States, Italy and Spain. Sources were T cells, B-cell-depleted T cells, or PBMCs; the material itself was cDNA or gDNA.

Per the authors' pipeline: Estimation of nucleated cell counts was performed using reference gene primer amplification. Clones were sequenced by immunoSEQ multiplex PCR, and TCRdb holds only the in-frame ones, with some missing. V and J calls plus clone size are reproduced from that table; the DNA served to infer D and trimming. The sample has around 190,000 clones, roughly 82% seen once. Per germline, CDR1 SGHTS and CDR2 YDEGEE. The CDR3 is 15 residues long. Germline trimming cut 3 bases from V and 1 base from J; bases unmatched to any gene: 5. The sequenced sample was peripheral blood. This chain connects TRBV5-8 to TRBJ2-5; 8 bases are a match to TRBD1. The sequence came from a human donor in a cohort sampled during active COVID-19. Written as DNA, the CDR3 is TGTGCCAGCAGCTCCAACAGGGGGGTCCAAGAGACCCAGTACTTC. Protein sequence: CASSSNRGVQETQYF.